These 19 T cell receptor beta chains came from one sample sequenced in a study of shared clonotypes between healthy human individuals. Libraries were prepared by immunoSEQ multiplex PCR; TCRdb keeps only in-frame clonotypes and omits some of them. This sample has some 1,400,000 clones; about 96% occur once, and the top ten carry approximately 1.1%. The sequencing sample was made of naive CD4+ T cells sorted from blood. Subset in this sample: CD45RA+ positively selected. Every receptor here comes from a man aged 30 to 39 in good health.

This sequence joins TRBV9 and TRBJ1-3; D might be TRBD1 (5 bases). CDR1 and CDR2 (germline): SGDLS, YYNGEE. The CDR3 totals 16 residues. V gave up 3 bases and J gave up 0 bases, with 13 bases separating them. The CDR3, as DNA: TGTGCCAGCAGCGGACGGGGGAACGACTCTGGAAACACCATATATTTT. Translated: CASSGRGNDSGNTIYF.

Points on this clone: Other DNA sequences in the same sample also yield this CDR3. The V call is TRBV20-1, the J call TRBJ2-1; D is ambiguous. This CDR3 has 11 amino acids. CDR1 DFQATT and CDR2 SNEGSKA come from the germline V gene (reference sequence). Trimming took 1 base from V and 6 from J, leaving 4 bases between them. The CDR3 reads CSARGVNEQFF. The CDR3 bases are TGCAGTGCTAGAGGCGTCAATGAGCAGTTCTTC.

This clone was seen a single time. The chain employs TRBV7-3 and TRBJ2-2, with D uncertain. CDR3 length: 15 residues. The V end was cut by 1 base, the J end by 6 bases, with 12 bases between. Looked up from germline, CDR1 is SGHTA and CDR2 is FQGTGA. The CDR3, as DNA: TGTGCCAGCAGCTTAATCCGGGTTGGTTCCGGGGAGCTGTTTTTT. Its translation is CASSLIRVGSGELFF.

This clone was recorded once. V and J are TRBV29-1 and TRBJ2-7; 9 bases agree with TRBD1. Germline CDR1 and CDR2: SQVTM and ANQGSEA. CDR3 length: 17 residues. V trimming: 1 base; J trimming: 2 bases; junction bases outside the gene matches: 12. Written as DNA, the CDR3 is TGCAGCGTTGAAGCCGGCAAGACAGGGGGTGAAGCCTACGAGCAGTACTTC. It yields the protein CSVEAGKTGGEAYEQYF.

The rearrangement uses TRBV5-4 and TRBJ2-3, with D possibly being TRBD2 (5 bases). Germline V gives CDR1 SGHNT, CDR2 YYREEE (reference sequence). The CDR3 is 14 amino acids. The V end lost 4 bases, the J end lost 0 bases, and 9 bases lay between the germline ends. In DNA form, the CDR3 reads TGTGCCAGCAGCCGAGGGAGAAGCACAGATACGCAGTATTTT. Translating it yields CASSRGRSTDTQYF.

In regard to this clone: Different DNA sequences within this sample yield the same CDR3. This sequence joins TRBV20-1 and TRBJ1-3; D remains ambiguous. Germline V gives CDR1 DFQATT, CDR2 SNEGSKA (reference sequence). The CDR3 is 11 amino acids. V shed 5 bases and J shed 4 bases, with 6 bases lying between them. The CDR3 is CSARTGNTIYF. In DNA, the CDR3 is TGCAGTGCTCGCACCGGAAACACCATATATTTT.

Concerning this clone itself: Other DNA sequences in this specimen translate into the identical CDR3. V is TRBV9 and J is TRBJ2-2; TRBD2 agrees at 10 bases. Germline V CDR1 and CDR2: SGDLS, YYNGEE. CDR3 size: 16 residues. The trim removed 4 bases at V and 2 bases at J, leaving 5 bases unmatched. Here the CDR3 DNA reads TGTGCCAGCAGCCCTCGGACTAGCGGAAACACCGGGGAGCTGTTTTTT. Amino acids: CASSPRTSGNTGELFF. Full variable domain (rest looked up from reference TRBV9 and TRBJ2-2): DSGVTQTPKHLITATGQRVTLRCSPRSGDLSVYWYQQSLDQGLQFLIQYYNGEERAKGNILERFSAQQFPDLHSELNLSSLELGDSALYFCASSPRTSGNTGELFFGEGSRLTVL.

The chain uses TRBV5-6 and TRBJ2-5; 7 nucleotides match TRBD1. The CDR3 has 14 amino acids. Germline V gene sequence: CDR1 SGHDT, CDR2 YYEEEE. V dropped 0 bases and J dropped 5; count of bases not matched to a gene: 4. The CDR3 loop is CASSLATGVETQYF. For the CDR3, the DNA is TGTGCCAGCAGCTTGGCCACAGGGGTGGAGACCCAGTACTTC.

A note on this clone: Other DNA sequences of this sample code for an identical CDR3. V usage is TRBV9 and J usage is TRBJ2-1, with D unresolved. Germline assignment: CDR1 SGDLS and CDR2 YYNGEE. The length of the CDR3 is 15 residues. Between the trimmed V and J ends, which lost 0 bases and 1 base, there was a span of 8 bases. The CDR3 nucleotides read TGTGCCAGCAGCGTAGGGGTTAGTTCCTACAATGAGCAGTTCTTC. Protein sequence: CASSVGVSSYNEQFF.

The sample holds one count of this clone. This CDR3 is CASSSGQGKTDTQYF. The CDR3 region has the DNA TGCGCCAGCAGCTCAGGACAGGGGAAAACAGATACGCAGTATTTT. V and J are TRBV5-1 and TRBJ2-3, with 9 nucleotides matching TRBD1. CDR1 and CDR2 (germline): SGHRS, YFSETQ. The V and J ends lost 3 bases and 3 bases, in that order; junction bases with no gene match: 5. The CDR3 extends over 15 amino acids.

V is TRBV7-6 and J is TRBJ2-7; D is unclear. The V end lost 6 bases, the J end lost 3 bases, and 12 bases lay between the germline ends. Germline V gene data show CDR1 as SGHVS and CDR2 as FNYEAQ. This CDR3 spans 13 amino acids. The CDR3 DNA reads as TGTGCCAGCAGTCGGGCATCTATCTACGAGCAGTACTTC. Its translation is CASSRASIYEQYF.

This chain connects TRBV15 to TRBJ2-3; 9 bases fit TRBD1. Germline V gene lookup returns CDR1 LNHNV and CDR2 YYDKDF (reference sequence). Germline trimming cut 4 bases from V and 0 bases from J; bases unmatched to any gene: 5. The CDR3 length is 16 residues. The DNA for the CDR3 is TGTGCCACCAGCACAGACGACAGGGGGAGCACAGATACGCAGTATTTT. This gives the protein CATSTDDRGSTDTQYF.

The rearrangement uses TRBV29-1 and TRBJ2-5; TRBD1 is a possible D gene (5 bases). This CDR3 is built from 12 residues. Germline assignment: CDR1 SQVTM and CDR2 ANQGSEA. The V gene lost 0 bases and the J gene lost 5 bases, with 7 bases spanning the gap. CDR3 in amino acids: CSVEEGPETQYF. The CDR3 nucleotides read TGCAGCGTTGAAGAGGGGCCCGAGACCCAGTACTTC.

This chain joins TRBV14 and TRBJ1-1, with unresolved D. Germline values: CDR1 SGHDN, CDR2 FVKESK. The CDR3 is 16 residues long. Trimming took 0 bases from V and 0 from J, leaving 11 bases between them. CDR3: CASSQDVGRVNTEAFF. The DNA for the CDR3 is TGTGCCAGCAGCCAAGATGTGGGTAGAGTGAACACTGAAGCTTTCTTT.

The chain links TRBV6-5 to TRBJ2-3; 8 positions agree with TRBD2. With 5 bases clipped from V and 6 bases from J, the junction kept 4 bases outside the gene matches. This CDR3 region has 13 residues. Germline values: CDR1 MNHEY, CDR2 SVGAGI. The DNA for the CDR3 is TGTGCCAGCAGTCACGGGAGGGTGGATACGCAGTATTTT. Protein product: CASSHGRVDTQYF.

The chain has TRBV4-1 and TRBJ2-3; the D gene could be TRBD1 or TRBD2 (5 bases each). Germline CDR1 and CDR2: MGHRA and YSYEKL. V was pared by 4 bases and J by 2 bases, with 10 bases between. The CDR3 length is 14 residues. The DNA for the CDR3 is TGCGCCAGCAGCCCCGAGGGGACCACAGATACGCAGTATTTT. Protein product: CASSPEGTTDTQYF.

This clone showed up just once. This chain's CDR3 is CASSPGDRRSYEQYF. The CDR3 bases are TGCGCCAGCAGCCCAGGGGACCGACGCTCCTACGAGCAGTACTTC. The chain uses TRBV5-1 and TRBJ2-7, with D tentatively TRBD1 (6 bases). From germline, CDR1 is SGHRS and CDR2 YFSETQ. The V and J ends lost 4 bases and 0 bases respectively, with 14 bases between them. This CDR3 is 15 amino acids long. The full variable domain, with the rest looked up from reference TRBV5-1 and TRBJ2-7, is KAGVTQTPRYLIKTRGQQVTLSCSPISGHRSVSWYQQTPGQGLQFLFEYFSETQRNKGNFPGRFSGRQFSNSRSEMNVSTLELGDSALYLCASSPGDRRSYEQYFGPGTRLTVT.

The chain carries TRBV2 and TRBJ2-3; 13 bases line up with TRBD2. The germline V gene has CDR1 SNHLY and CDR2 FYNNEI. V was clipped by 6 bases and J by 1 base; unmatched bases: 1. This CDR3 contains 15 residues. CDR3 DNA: TGTGCCAGCAGAGGACTAGCGGGGGGCACAGATACGCAGTATTTT. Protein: CASRGLAGGTDTQYF.

The CDR3 nucleotides are TGCAGCGTGCGAAGGACTAGCGGGAGGGTTGCAGATACGCAGTATTTT. This gives the protein CSVRRTSGRVADTQYF. The chain combines TRBV29-1 with TRBJ2-3; TRBD2 matches 15 bases. The V segment lost 6 bases and the J segment 4 bases; nucleotides outside the gene matches: 8. The CDR3 covers 16 residues. Germline CDR1 SQVTM, CDR2 ANQGSEA.